The clone carrying this T cell receptor beta chain was seen a few times. Its antigen is unknown. Germline CDR1 MGHRA, CDR2 YSYEKL. V gave up 0 bases and J gave up 3 bases, with 9 bases separating them. The CDR3 totals 16 residues. This specimen belongs to a study of regulatory T cells in long-lasting Graves disease. Background on the study: The criterion for persistent Graves' disease was over 5 years of antithyroid drugs with positive TSH receptor antibodies. The study, taken as a whole, reports: Favored gene segments in persistent disease were TRBV28, TRBJ1-2 and TRBJ2-5.

The time point: persistent/refractory GD, antithyroid drugs over 5 years with positive TRAb. PBMCs were the source of the RNA used for TCR sequencing. Investigators prepared the TCR beta libraries by applying iRepertoire HTBI primers and Arm-PCR of CDR3 regions. Original analysis: Throughout the samples, researchers identified some 57 TRBV and some 13 TRBJ segments. TCRdb re-analysed the multiplex PCR reads in MiXCR, keeping a single row per CDR3 protein. The V and J calls follow TCRdb's processing rather than the paper's. The sample lists a few hundred thousand distinct CDR3 sequences, 23% occurring once.

This TCR was recovered from a female donor with Graves disease. Sequenced material: peripheral blood mononuclear cells (PBMCs), taken when the disease was refractory, from a patient treated with antithyroid drugs. The gene calls are TRBV4-1 and TRBJ1-6, with D tentatively TRBD1 (5 bases). The CDR3 nucleotides read TGCGCCAGCAGCCAAGATGGGGCGTTCTATAATTCACCCCTCCACTTT. Its translation: CASSQDGAFYNSPLHF.